Listed below are T cell receptor beta chains from one sample, sequenced in a study of blood T cell repertoires in COVID-19. Only in-frame clones appear in the TCRdb table, and some are missing; sequencing was by immunoSEQ multiplex PCR. The sample carries roughly 73,000 clones, about 82% recorded once. The sequenced material came from peripheral blood. These receptors all stem from a woman aged 60-70 years with acute or convalescent COVID-19. CDR3s include the opening cysteine and the closing phenylalanine or tryptophan. The D gene is left open where the match is weak. Expanded clones get a size class; other rows say once, few or many, or leave the size out.

size: .
V: TRBV2
J: TRBJ2-7
length: 17
D: TRBD2
CDR3: CASSKVLPSGSSYEQYF
DNA: TGTGCCAGCAGCAAGGTTTTGCCTAGCGGAAGCTCCTACGAGCAGTACTTC

size: .
V: TRBV12-3/TRBV12-4
J: TRBJ1-2
length: 13
D: .
CDR3: CASSQEGEGGYTF
DNA: TGTGCCAGCAGTCAGGAGGGAGAGGGTGGCTACACCTTC

size: .
V: TRBV27
J: TRBJ2-4
length: 16
D: .
CDR3: CASSSTLSFSENIQYF
DNA: TGTGCCAGCAGTTCCACGCTCAGCTTTAGCGAAAACATTCAGTACTTC

size: .
V: TRBV6-5
J: TRBJ1-1
length: 15
D: TRBD1
CDR3: CASSHPDRGATEAFF
DNA: TGTGCCAGCAGTCACCCGGACAGGGGGGCCACTGAAGCTTTCTTT

size: .
V: TRBV25-1
J: TRBJ2-5
length: 15
D: TRBD1
CDR3: CASSTTGVVGETQYF
DNA: TGTGCCAGCAGTACCACAGGGGTTGTAGGAGAGACCCAGTACTTC

size: once
V: TRBV6-1
J: TRBJ1-5
length: 15
D: .
CDR3: CASSDMGQGNQPQHF
DNA: TGTGCCAGCAGTGATATGGGGCAGGGGAATCAGCCCCAGCATTTT

size: .
V: TRBV18
J: TRBJ1-6
length: 14
D: TRBD1
CDR3: CASSDRVSSSPLHF
DNA: TGTGCCAGCTCTGACAGGGTTTCCAGTTCACCCCTCCACTTT

size: .
V: TRBV27
J: TRBJ2-3
length: 15
D: TRBD2
CDR3: CASSLREAGRDTQYF
DNA: TGTGCCAGCAGTCTAAGAGAAGCGGGAAGAGATACGCAGTATTTT

size: .
V: TRBV28
J: TRBJ1-5
length: 13
D: .
CDR3: CASRRGGNQPQHF
DNA: TGTGCCAGCAGGCGGGGGGGCAATCAGCCCCAGCATTTT

size: .
V: TRBV6-1
J: TRBJ1-2
length: 15
D: TRBD1
CDR3: CASSDRTGLTTGYTF
DNA: TGTGCCAGCAGTGACCGGACAGGGCTTACCACGGGCTACACCTTC

size: .
V: TRBV2
J: TRBJ2-1
length: 16
D: .
CDR3: CASREGRSLTYNEQFF
DNA: TGTGCCAGCAGGGAGGGACGGAGCCTGACCTACAATGAGCAGTTCTTC

size: .
V: TRBV28
J: TRBJ2-7
length: 14
D: TRBD1
CDR3: CASSLGDRGYEQYF
DNA: TGTGCCAGCAGTTTAGGGGACAGGGGCTACGAGCAGTACTTC

size: .
V: TRBV6-5
J: TRBJ1-6
length: 14
D: TRBD1
CDR3: CATLPGQYNSPLHF
DNA: TGTGCCACCCTCCCGGGACAGTATAATTCACCCCTCCACTTT

size: .
V: TRBV16
J: TRBJ1-1
length: 13
D: .
CDR3: CASSHQPTGEAFF
DNA: TGTGCCAGCAGCCACCAACCCACGGGTGAAGCTTTCTTT

size: .
V: TRBV19
J: TRBJ2-7
length: 15
D: .
CDR3: CASSIGDGQGNEQYF
DNA: TGTGCCAGTAGTATCGGTGACGGGCAGGGGAACGAGCAGTACTTC

size: .
V: TRBV19
J: TRBJ1-2
length: 16
D: .
CDR3: CASSAIRGWKGGRYTF
DNA: TGTGCCAGTAGTGCCATACGCGGATGGAAGGGAGGAAGGTACACCTTC

size: .
V: TRBV7-3
J: TRBJ1-1
length: 17
D: TRBD1
CDR3: CASSLNGRGRGGTEAFF
DNA: TGTGCCAGCAGCTTAAATGGCAGGGGGCGCGGAGGCACTGAAGCTTTCTTT

size: .
V: TRBV5-4
J: TRBJ2-7
length: 14
D: .
CDR3: CASSKATGIYEQYF
DNA: TGTGCCAGCAGCAAGGCGACAGGAATCTACGAGCAGTACTTC

size: .
V: TRBV7-3
J: TRBJ1-1
length: 14
D: .
CDR3: CASSFLGGNTEAFF
DNA: TGTGCCAGCAGCTTTTTAGGGGGGAACACTGAAGCTTTCTTT

size: .
V: TRBV5-1
J: TRBJ2-7
length: 13
D: .
CDR3: CASSFGDSYEQYF
DNA: TGCGCCAGCAGCTTCGGGGACTCCTACGAGCAGTACTTC

size: once
V: TRBV2
J: TRBJ2-5
length: 17
D: TRBD2
CDR3: CASSPGTSGDNQETQYF
DNA: TGTGCCAGCAGTCCGGGGACTAGCGGGGACAACCAAGAGACCCAGTACTTC

size: few
V: TRBV6-5
J: TRBJ1-1
length: 16
D: .
CDR3: CASSYSLTEGDTEAFF
DNA: TGTGCCAGCAGTTACTCTTTGACGGAAGGGGACACTGAAGCTTTCTTT

size: .
V: TRBV5-1
J: TRBJ1-1
length: 15
D: TRBD1
CDR3: CASKTGVYMDTEAFF
DNA: TGCGCCAGCAAAACAGGGGTTTACATGGACACTGAAGCTTTCTTT

size: few
V: TRBV2
J: TRBJ2-5
length: 13
D: TRBD2
CDR3: CASSDSGGRTQYF
DNA: TGTGCCAGCAGTGATTCGGGGGGTAGAACCCAGTACTTC

size: .
V: TRBV18
J: TRBJ2-7
length: 15
D: TRBD2
CDR3: CASSPRSGENYEQYF
DNA: TGTGCCAGCTCACCTAGGAGCGGGGAGAACTACGAGCAGTACTTC

size: .
V: TRBV25-1
J: TRBJ1-1
length: 13
D: .
CDR3: CASSGWPRDIAFF
DNA: TGTGCCAGCAGTGGTTGGCCCCGGGACATTGCTTTCTTT

size: .
V: TRBV21-1
J: TRBJ2-1
length: 13
D: .
CDR3: CASSVPDRGRKFF
DNA: TGTGCCAGCAGCGTGCCGGACAGGGGGCGGAAGTTCTTC

size: .
V: TRBV2
J: TRBJ1-1
length: 15
D: .
CDR3: CASSELWEPNTEAFF
DNA: TGTGCCAGCAGTGAACTGTGGGAGCCGAACACTGAAGCTTTCTTT

size: few
V: TRBV7-9
J: TRBJ1-5
length: 16
D: .
CDR3: CASSPGGGGSNQPQHF
DNA: TGTGCCAGCAGCCCTGGGGGAGGGGGTAGCAATCAGCCCCAGCATTTT

size: .
V: TRBV10-3
J: TRBJ2-7
length: 13
D: TRBD1
CDR3: CAIRRDSAYEQYF
DNA: TGTGCCATCAGAAGGGACAGCGCCTACGAGCAGTACTTC

size: once
V: TRBV18
J: TRBJ1-4
length: 16
D: .
CDR3: CASSRDRFTTNEKLFF
DNA: TGTGCCAGCTCGCGAGACAGGTTTACAACTAATGAAAAACTGTTTTTT

size: .
V: TRBV15
J: TRBJ2-7
length: 13
D: .
CDR3: CATRVASQDEQYF
DNA: TGTGCCACCAGGGTGGCCTCACAGGACGAGCAGTACTTC

size: .
V: TRBV5-5
J: TRBJ2-7
length: 16
D: TRBD2
CDR3: CASSGGTTLTNYEQYF
DNA: TGTGCCAGCAGCGGCGGGACTACACTAACCAACTACGAGCAGTACTTC

size: few
V: TRBV6-5
J: TRBJ1-2
length: 14
D: TRBD1
CDR3: CASSYSGQGYGYTF
DNA: TGTGCCAGCAGTTACTCAGGACAGGGGTATGGCTACACCTTC

size: .
V: TRBV30
J: TRBJ2-5
length: 14
D: TRBD2
CDR3: CAWSPTSGGASVYF
DNA: TGTGCCTGGAGTCCGACTAGCGGGGGGGCCTCAGTGTACTTC

size: .
V: TRBV28
J: TRBJ2-7
length: 14
D: TRBD2
CDR3: CASSLLAGSYEQYF
DNA: TGTGCCAGCAGTTTACTAGCGGGATCCTACGAGCAGTACTTC

size: few
V: TRBV7-6
J: TRBJ1-1
length: 16
D: .
CDR3: CASSLGAGVGNTEAFF
DNA: TGTGCCAGCAGCTTAGGTGCAGGGGTTGGCAACACTGAAGCTTTCTTT

size: few
V: TRBV19
J: TRBJ1-5
length: 16
D: .
CDR3: CASSPLTEYSNQPQHF
DNA: TGTGCCAGTAGTCCCTTGACAGAATATAGCAATCAGCCCCAGCATTTT

size: .
V: TRBV25-1
J: TRBJ2-7
length: 15
D: .
CDR3: CASSEPETGLHEQYF
DNA: TGTGCCAGCAGTGAACCGGAGACAGGTCTCCACGAGCAGTACTTC

size: .
V: TRBV2
J: TRBJ1-5
length: 17
D: .
CDR3: CASSGQILNRNNQPQHF
DNA: TGTGCCAGCAGTGGACAAATTCTTAACAGGAACAATCAGCCCCAGCATTTT

size: .
V: TRBV29-1
J: TRBJ2-1
length: 16
D: .
CDR3: CSVPLERAGSYNEQFF
DNA: TGCAGCGTTCCACTTGAGCGGGCGGGCTCCTACAATGAGCAGTTCTTC

size: .
V: TRBV3-1/TRBV3-2
J: TRBJ2-1
length: 13
D: TRBD2
CDR3: CASSELAGGSGVF
DNA: TGTGCCAGCAGCGAACTAGCGGGAGGGAGTGGGGTCTTC

size: .
V: TRBV27
J: TRBJ2-1
length: 15
D: TRBD2
CDR3: CASSTVTSLDNEQFF
DNA: TGTGCCAGCAGCACAGTGACTAGCTTGGACAATGAGCAGTTCTTC

size: .
V: TRBV13
J: TRBJ2-1
length: 15
D: TRBD2
CDR3: CASSRTSAVNNEQFF
DNA: TGTGCCAGCAGTCGGACTAGTGCAGTGAACAATGAGCAGTTCTTC

size: .
V: TRBV11-2
J: TRBJ2-5
length: 15
D: .
CDR3: CASSLDWTIQETQYF
DNA: TGTGCCAGCAGCTTAGATTGGACTATCCAAGAGACCCAGTACTTC

size: .
V: TRBV15
J: TRBJ1-2
length: 15
D: TRBD1
CDR3: CATSRDRGQARGYTF
DNA: TGTGCCACCAGCAGAGATCGGGGACAGGCGCGTGGCTACACCTTC

size: .
V: TRBV12-3/TRBV12-4
J: TRBJ2-1
length: 13
D: .
CDR3: CASKSRGRNEQFF
DNA: TGTGCCAGCAAATCCAGAGGTAGGAATGAGCAGTTCTTC